This T cell receptor (beta chain) was obtained from a study of a mutant IDH1 vaccine in newly diagnosed glioma. The wider study: The treated population exhibited a male proportion of about 60%, a female proportion of about 38%, and a mean age of around 40 years. Earlier treatment was radiotherapy, temozolomide, or both, with most getting both.

The CDR3 loop spans 15 amino acids. Germline V gene sequence: CDR1 SGHKS, CDR2 YYEKEE (reference sequence). Trimming cost V 2 bases and J 3 bases; bases outside gene matches: 5. Method: immunoSEQ multiplex PCR; TCRdb's copy keeps in-frame clones and lacks some. In the table there are 29,000 or so clones, more than 75% of which are singletons. The time point was: week 35, safety follow-up. Doses of 300 ug of mutant IDH1 20-mer peptide were given with topical imiquimod. Astrocytomas found in donors were new, WHO grade 3 or 4, IDH1-mutant and ATRX-lost. On this clone: Its antigen is not identified.

Overall study findings and caveats: Pseudoprogression seemed unlinked to shifts in top peripheral T cell clonotypes.

The rearrangement links TRBV5-5 to TRBJ2-5, with 9 bases that match TRBD1. The sequence was collected from a man aged 50 to 59 with glioma. Sequencing was performed on PBMCs, taken from a glioma patient whose treatment included an IDH1 peptide vaccine. DNA of the CDR3: TGTGCCAGCAGCTTTACCGGGACAGGGAAAGAGACCCAGTACTTC. Translating it yields CASSFTGTGKETQYF.